This note documents a single T cell receptor (beta chain) sequence. Its antigen is still unknown. Survey-level resolution applied to immunoSEQ assay v3.0. Assay used: immunoSEQ multiplex PCR; TCRdb lists only in-frame clones, some missing. The sample yields about 23,000 clones, about 81% seen once. No donor had fewer than one pre-ART PBMC sample or fewer than two post-ART PBMC samples. The data were obtained in a study of long-term antiretroviral therapy in people with HIV. Study information: The 2015 immediate-ART recommendation came about a decade after the earliest samples. Study-level points and caveats: Collection of the blood, which took place between about 2003 and 2017, possibly occurred under older ART regimens. Records did not include ART adherence, viral resistance or therapy changes.

The sequences come from unsorted PBMCs, collected 1.5 years after starting antiretroviral therapy. The TCR comes from a man aged 25-45 years with HIV.

As DNA, the CDR3 is TGTGCCAGCAGCTTGAATCAGCTTCCAGATACGCAGTATTTT. Its protein is CASSLNQLPDTQYF. V is TRBV5-4 and J is TRBJ2-3; D gene unclear. CDR1 is SGHNT, CDR2 YYREEE, per germline (reference sequence). The CDR3 covers 14 residues. V lost 1 base and J lost 4, with 10 bases in between.